This TCR beta chain was documented in a study of shared clonotypes between healthy human individuals. The ends lost 3 bases at V and 5 bases at J; junction bases unmatched: 9. The germline CDR1 and CDR2 sequences are MNHEY and SMNVEV (reference sequence). The CDR3 length is 16 residues. Only in-frame clones appear in the TCRdb table, and some are missing; sequencing was by immunoSEQ multiplex PCR. The sample includes roughly 1.5 million clones, 95% to 99% of them seen just once. The sequencing input was naive CD4+ T cells sorted from blood. The subset: CD45RA+ positively selected. The chain couples TRBV27 to TRBJ2-1; 8 positions match TRBD2. The origin of this receptor is a man younger than 45 in good health. The CDR3 bases are TGTGCCAGCAGTTTCCTCGGGAGGGGGGGCAACAATGAGCAGTTCTTC. Translation gives CASSFLGRGGNNEQFF.